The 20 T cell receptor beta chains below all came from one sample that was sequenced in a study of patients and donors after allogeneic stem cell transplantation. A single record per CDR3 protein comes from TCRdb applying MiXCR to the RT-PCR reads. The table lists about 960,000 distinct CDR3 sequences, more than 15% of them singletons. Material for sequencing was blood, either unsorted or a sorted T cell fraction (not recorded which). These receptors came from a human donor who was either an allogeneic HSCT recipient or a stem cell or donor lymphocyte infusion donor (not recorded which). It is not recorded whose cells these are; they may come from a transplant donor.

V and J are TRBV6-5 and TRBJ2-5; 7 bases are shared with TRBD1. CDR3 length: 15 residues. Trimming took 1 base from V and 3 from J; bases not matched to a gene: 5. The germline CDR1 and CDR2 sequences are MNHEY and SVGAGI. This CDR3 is CASSYWDRDKETQYF. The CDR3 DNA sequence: TGTGCCAGCAGTTACTGGGACAGAGATAAAGAGACCCAGTACTTC.

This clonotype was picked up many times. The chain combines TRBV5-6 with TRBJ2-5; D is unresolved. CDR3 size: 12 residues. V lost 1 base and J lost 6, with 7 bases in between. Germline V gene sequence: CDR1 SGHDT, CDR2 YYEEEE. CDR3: CASSLLRKTQYF. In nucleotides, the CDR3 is TGTGCCAGCAGCTTGCTGAGAAAGACCCAGTACTTC.

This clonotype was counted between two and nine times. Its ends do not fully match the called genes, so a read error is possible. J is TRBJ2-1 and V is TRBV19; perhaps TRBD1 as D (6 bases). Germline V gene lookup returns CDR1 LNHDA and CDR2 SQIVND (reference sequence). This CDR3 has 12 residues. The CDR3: CASSIRDNEQFF. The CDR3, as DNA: TGTGCCAGTAGTATAAGGGACAATGAGCAGTTCTTT.

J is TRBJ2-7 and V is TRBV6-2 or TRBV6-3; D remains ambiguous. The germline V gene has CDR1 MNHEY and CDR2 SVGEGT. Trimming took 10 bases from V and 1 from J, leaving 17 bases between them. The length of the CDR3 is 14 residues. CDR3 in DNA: TGTGCCACCAGCGAGTACCGGAATTCCTACGAGCAGTACTTC. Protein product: CATSEYRNSYEQYF.

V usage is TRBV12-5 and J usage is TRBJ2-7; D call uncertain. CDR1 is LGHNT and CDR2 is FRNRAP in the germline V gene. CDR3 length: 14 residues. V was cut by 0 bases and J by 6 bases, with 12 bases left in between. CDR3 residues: CASGLVSAAFEQYF. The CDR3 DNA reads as TGTGCTAGTGGTTTGGTAAGCGCCGCTTTCGAGCAGTACTTC. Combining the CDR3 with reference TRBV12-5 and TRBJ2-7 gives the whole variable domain DARVTQTPRHKVTEMGQEVTMRCQPILGHNTVFWYRQTMMQGLELLAYFRNRAPLDDSGMPKDRFSAEMPDATLATLKIQPSEPRDSAVYFCASGLVSAAFEQYFGPGTRLTVT.

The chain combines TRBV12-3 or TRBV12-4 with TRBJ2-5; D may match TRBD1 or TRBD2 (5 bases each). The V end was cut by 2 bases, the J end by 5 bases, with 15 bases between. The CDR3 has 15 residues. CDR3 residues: CASSLIRSWGETQYF. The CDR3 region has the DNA TGTGCCAGCAGTTTAATCCGGAGCTGGGGGGAGACCCAGTACTTC.

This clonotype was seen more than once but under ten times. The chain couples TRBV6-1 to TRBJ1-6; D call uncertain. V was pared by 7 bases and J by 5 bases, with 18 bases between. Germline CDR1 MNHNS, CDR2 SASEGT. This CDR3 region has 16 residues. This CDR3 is CASNPGPHGNNSPLHF. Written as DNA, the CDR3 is TGTGCCAGCAATCCTGGGCCTCACGGAAATAATTCACCCCTCCACTTT.

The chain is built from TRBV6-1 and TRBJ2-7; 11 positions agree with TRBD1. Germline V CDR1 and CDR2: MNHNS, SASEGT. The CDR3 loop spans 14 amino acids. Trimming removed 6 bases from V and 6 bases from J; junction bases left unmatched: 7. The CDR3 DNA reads TGTGCCAGCAGGTTGGACAGGGGGCGCTTCGAGCAGTACTTC. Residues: CASRLDRGRFEQYF.

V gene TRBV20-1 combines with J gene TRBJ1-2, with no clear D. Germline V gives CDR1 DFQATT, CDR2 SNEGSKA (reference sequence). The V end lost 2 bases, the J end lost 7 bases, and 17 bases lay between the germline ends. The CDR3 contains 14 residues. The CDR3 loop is CSARSGNPGGGYTF. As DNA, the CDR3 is TGCAGTGCTAGATCCGGAAACCCTGGCGGTGGCTACACCTTC.

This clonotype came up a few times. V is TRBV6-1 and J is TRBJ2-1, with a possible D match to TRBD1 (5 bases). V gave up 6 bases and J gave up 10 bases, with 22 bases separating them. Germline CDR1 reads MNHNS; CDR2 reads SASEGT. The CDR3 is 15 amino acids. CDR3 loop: CASRIGFPGNREQFF. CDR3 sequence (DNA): TGTGCCAGCAGAATAGGCTTCCCTGGCAACAGGGAGCAGTTCTTC.

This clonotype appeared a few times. CDR3 sequence reads: CASSLNRPNYGYTF. CDR3 nucleotides: TGCGCCAGCAGCTTGAACAGGCCTAACTATGGCTACACCTTC. The chain uses TRBV5-1 and TRBJ1-2; D is perhaps TRBD1 (5 bases). V lost 1 base and J lost 0, with 7 bases in between. Germline V gene data show CDR1 as SGHRS and CDR2 as YFSETQ. The length of the CDR3 is 14 residues.

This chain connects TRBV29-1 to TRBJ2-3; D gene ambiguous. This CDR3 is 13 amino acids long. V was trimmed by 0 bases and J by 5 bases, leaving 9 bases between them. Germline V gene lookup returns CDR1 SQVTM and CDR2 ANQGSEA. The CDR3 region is CSVEDSWVDTQYF. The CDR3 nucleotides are TGCAGCGTTGAAGATAGCTGGGTAGATACGCAGTATTTT.

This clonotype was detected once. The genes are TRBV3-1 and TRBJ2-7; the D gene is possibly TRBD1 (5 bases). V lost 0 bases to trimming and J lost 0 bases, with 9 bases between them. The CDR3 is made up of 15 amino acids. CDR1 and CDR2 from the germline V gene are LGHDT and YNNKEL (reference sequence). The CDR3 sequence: CASSQEGRRSYEQYF. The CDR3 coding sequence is TGTGCCAGCAGCCAAGAGGGGCGGCGCTCCTACGAGCAGTACTTC.

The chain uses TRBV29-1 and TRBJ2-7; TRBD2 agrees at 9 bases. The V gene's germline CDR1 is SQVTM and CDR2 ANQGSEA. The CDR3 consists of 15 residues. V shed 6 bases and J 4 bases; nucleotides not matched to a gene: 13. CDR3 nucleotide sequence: TGCAGCGTCGAGGGGCGGGGGGGCCGAGGGTACGAGCAGTACTTC. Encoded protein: CSVEGRGGRGYEQYF.

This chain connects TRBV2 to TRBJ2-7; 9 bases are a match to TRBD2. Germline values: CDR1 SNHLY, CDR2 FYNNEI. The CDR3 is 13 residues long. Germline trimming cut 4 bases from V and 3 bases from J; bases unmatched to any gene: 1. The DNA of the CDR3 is TGTGCCAGCAGTGGCGGGAGGGACTACGAGCAGTACTTC. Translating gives CASSGGRDYEQYF.

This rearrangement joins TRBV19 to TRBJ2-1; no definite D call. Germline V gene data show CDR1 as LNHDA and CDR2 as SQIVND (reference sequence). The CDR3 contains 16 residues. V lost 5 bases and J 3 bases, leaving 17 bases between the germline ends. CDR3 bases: TGTGCCAGTAGTCAATTTGGCAGGACGGGCTACAATGAGCAGTTCTTC. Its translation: CASSQFGRTGYNEQFF.

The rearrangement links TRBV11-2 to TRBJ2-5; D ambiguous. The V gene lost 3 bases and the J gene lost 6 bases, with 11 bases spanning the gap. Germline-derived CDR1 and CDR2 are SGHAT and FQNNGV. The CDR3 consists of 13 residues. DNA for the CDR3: TGTGCCAGCAGCTTCCCAAGTGGGCAGACCCAGTACTTC. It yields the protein CASSFPSGQTQYF.

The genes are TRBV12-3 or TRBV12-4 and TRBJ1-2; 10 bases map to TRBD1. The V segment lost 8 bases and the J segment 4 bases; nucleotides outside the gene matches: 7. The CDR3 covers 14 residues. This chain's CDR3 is CASGDRGQAYGYTF. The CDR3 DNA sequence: TGTGCCAGCGGGGACAGGGGACAAGCCTATGGCTACACCTTC.

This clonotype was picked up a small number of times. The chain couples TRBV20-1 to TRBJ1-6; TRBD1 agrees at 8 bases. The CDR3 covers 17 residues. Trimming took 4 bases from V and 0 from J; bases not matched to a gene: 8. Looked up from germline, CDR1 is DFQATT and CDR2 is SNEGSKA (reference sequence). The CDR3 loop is CSAILGQGRSYNSPLHF. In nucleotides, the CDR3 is TGCAGTGCTATCCTCGGACAGGGCCGCTCCTATAATTCACCCCTCCACTTT.

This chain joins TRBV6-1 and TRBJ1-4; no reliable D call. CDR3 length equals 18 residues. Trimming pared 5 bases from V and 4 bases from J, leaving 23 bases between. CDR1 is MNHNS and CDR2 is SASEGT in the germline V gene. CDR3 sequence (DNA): TGTGCCAGCAGTCCTATCCGTACCGGGCTTTGGGATAATGAAAAACTGTTTTTT. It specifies CASSPIRTGLWDNEKLFF.